These T cell receptor beta chains were read from a single sample in a study of T-cell reconstitution after alpha-beta-depleted transplantation in children. TCRdb called the PCR reads again in MiXCR, with one record for every CDR3 protein. The repertoire holds 200,000 or so distinct CDR3 sequences, with 6.3% as singletons. Sequencing was performed on PBMCs, taken before TCRalphabeta/CD19-depleted stem cell transplant. The origin of the receptors is a girl in the first two years of life with combined immunodeficiency, due to receive a stem cell transplant. The CDR3 runs from the conserved cysteine through the conserved F or W. The D gene is left open where the match is weak. Expanded clones get a size class; other rows say once, few or many, or leave the size out.

>TRBD2|TRBJ2-2|NA|TRBV11-2
TGTGCCAGCAGCAGGTATAGCGGGAGCGGTGATCGATCCGGGGAGCTGTTTTTT
CASSRYSGSGDRSGELFF
>NA|TRBJ2-7|NA|TRBV20-1
TGCAGTGCTGTCGGGACTCTCTCTTACGAGCAGTACTTC
CSAVGTLSYEQYF
>NA|TRBJ1-2|many|TRBV15
TGTGCCACCAGCAGAGAAGTCTATGGCTACACCTTC
CATSREVYGYTF
>NA|TRBJ1-2|few|TRBV12-3/TRBV12-4
TGTGCCAGCAGCCACGGAAACTATGGCTACACCTTC
CASSHGNYGYTF
>NA|TRBJ2-7|many|TRBV7-9
TGTGCCAGCAGCTTCAGGGGGGTAGGCGAGCAGTACTTC
CASSFRGVGEQYF
>NA|TRBJ2-7|many|TRBV20-1
TGCAGTGCCGCTTTGGGCTACGAGCAGTACTTC
CSAALGYEQYF
>NA|TRBJ2-2|many|TRBV6-2/TRBV6-3
TGTGCCAGCAGTTACTTGCCCGTGGGGGCCGACACCGGGGAGCTGTTTTTT
CASSYLPVGADTGELFF
>TRBD1|TRBJ2-7|many|TRBV9
TGTGCCAGCAGCCCCCAACTCGGGACAGCCCTCTACGAGCAGTACTTC
CASSPQLGTALYEQYF
>TRBD1|TRBJ1-6|many|TRBV28
TGTGCCAGCAGGACCGGACAGGGCCATTCACCCCTCCACTTT
CASRTGQGHSPLHF
>NA|TRBJ2-5|many|TRBV7-9
TGTGCCAGCAGCCTCGGTCGAGCGGAGACCCAGTACTTC
CASSLGRAETQYF
>TRBD1|TRBJ1-1|many|TRBV7-2
TGTGCCAGCAGCGCCAGGGGGGGACGGTACACTGAAGCTTTCTTT
CASSARGGRYTEAFF
>TRBD1|TRBJ2-2|many|TRBV10-3
TGTGCCATCAGTGAACCCGGACAGGGGACGCGGGTGGGGGAGCTGTTTTTT
CAISEPGQGTRVGELFF
>TRBD2|TRBJ2-1|many|TRBV7-3
TGTGCCAGCAGCTTAAGTTCAACTAGCGGGAGGGGTGAGCAGTTCTTC
CASSLSSTSGRGEQFF
>TRBD2|TRBJ2-5|NA|TRBV6-5
TGTGCCAGCAGTTACACCGGACAGCTATCGGGACTAGTCCAAGAGACCCAGTACTTC
CASSYTGQLSGLVQETQYF
>TRBD2|TRBJ2-3|many|TRBV4-1
TGCGCCAGCAGCCAAGAGTCGACTAGCGGGAGGCCCTGGGATACGCAGTATTTT
CASSQESTSGRPWDTQYF
>NA|TRBJ2-2|many|TRBV12-3/TRBV12-4
TGTGCCAGCAGCCCCCCAGGGGGGACATGGACCGGGGAGCTGTTTTTT
CASSPPGGTWTGELFF
>NA|TRBJ1-1|few|TRBV11-1
TGTGCCAGTACGATGAACATTTTGAACACTGAAGCTTTCTTT
CASTMNILNTEAFF
>NA|TRBJ2-7|many|TRBV28
TGTGCCAGCAGTTTATACCCTCGTAATGAGCAGTACTTC
CASSLYPRNEQYF
>TRBD1|TRBJ1-6|few|TRBV7-6
TGTGCCAGCAGCAGCCGGACAGGGCCCCTAAATTCACCCCTCCACTTT
CASSSRTGPLNSPLHF
>NA|TRBJ2-7|many|TRBV12-3/TRBV12-4
TGTGCCAGCAGTCAGGGGTCTACTTGGGCCAACGAGCAGTACTTC
CASSQGSTWANEQYF
>NA|TRBJ2-7|many|TRBV7-2
TGTGCCAGCAGCTTAGGATTTCCAGGACCCTCCCCCCACGAGCAGTACTTC
CASSLGFPGPSPHEQYF
>NA|TRBJ2-3|many|TRBV9
TGTGCCAGCAGCGTAGGCGGCAGGATCACAGATACGCAGTATTTT
CASSVGGRITDTQYF
>NA|TRBJ2-6|many|TRBV5-6
TGTGCCAGCAGCTTAGAGGGAAAGGGCTCTGGGGCCAACGTCCTGACTTTC
CASSLEGKGSGANVLTF
>TRBD1|TRBJ2-5|many|TRBV2
TGTGCCAGCCGTTTGACAGGGGTGGAAGAGACCCAGTACTTC
CASRLTGVEETQYF
>NA|TRBJ2-7|many|TRBV12-3/TRBV12-4
TGTGCCAGCAGTTTAATGGCCTTCGGGTTCGAGCAGTACTTC
CASSLMAFGFEQYF
>NA|TRBJ2-1|many|TRBV7-3
TGTGCCAGCAGCTTAAAGGGAGCGGGCTCCTACAATGAGCAGTTCTTC
CASSLKGAGSYNEQFF
>TRBD2|TRBJ2-1|many|TRBV12-3/TRBV12-4
TGTGCCAGCAGTAGTAGCGGGGGGGATGACAATGAGCAGTTCTTC
CASSSSGGDDNEQFF
>TRBD2|TRBJ2-5|once|TRBV28
TGTGCCAGCACCAACCCGGCGGGGGTTCAAGAGACCCAGTACTTC
CASTNPAGVQETQYF
>TRBD2|TRBJ2-1|many|TRBV29-1
TGCAGCGTTGAGGCGGGAGGGCCCCATTCAGACAATGAGCAGTTCTTC
CSVEAGGPHSDNEQFF
>NA|TRBJ1-5|many|TRBV12-3/TRBV12-4
TGTGCCAGCAGCCTTGCACAGGGCTTCGGGCAGCCCCAGCATTTT
CASSLAQGFGQPQHF
>NA|TRBJ2-7|few|TRBV18
TGTGCCAGCTCACTCGACTCCCTCTCCGAGCAGTACTTC
CASSLDSLSEQYF
>NA|TRBJ2-2|many|TRBV5-1
TGCGCCAGCAGCACCACCGGGGAGCTGTTTTTT
CASSTTGELFF
>NA|TRBJ2-1|many|TRBV11-2
TGTGCCAGCAGCTTAGACAGCTCCTACAATGAGCAGTTCTTC
CASSLDSSYNEQFF
>NA|TRBJ1-1|many|TRBV28
TGTGCCAGCAGCTTGCCGGTGAACACTGAAGCTTTCTTT
CASSLPVNTEAFF
>TRBD1|TRBJ2-7|few|TRBV4-1
TGCGCCAGCAGCCAAGACTCGACAGGGGGCGAGCAGTACTTC
CASSQDSTGGEQYF
>TRBD1|TRBJ1-2|many|TRBV7-2
TGTGCCAGCAGCTTTACAGGGGGCGCGGAAGGCTACACCTTC
CASSFTGGAEGYTF
>TRBD1|TRBJ2-7|many|TRBV12-3/TRBV12-4
TGTGCCAGCAGCTCAGACCAGGGGGCTGGCGAGCAGTACTTC
CASSSDQGAGEQYF
>NA|TRBJ2-2|many|TRBV10-3
TGTGCCATCAGTGAAAAGAACACCGGGGAGCTGTTTTTT
CAISEKNTGELFF
>TRBD1|TRBJ1-1|many|TRBV29-1
TGCAGCGCCGGGACAGTAGGGAGCCCTGAAGCTTTCTTT
CSAGTVGSPEAFF
>TRBD2|TRBJ2-5|many|TRBV28
TGTGCCAGCAGTTTATTAAGTCTCCGGGCTAGCGGGGGGGCGGTACGAGGCCAAGAGACCCAGTACTTC
CASSLLSLRASGGAVRGQETQYF
>NA|TRBJ2-2|many|TRBV2
TGTGCCAGCATAGAAGGGCAGGGAATGGACGGGGAGCTGTTTTTT
CASIEGQGMDGELFF
>TRBD2|TRBJ2-1|many|TRBV6-2/TRBV6-3
TGTGCCAGCAGTTACATCGGGGGGGGCAATGAGCAGTTCTTC
CASSYIGGGNEQFF
>NA|TRBJ2-1|many|TRBV20-1
TGCAGTGCTACCCAGCTAGGACAAGAGCAGTTCTTC
CSATQLGQEQFF
>NA|TRBJ2-5|many|TRBV4-3
TGCGCCAGCAGCCAAGACAGGGGATGGCTGGAGACCCAGTACTTC
CASSQDRGWLETQYF
>NA|TRBJ2-2|many|TRBV2
TGTGCCAGCAGTGAAAGGTGGGGGGGCTGGTACACCGGGGAGCTGTTTTTT
CASSERWGGWYTGELFF
>TRBD2|TRBJ2-7|many|TRBV6-2/TRBV6-3
TGTGCCAGCAGTTTTGGGAGGGTCTACGAGCAGTACTTC
CASSFGRVYEQYF
>NA|TRBJ2-1|many|TRBV15
TGTGCCACCAGCAGAGATGTTGGGGTATTGGGGTTCTTC
CATSRDVGVLGFF
>NA|TRBJ2-1|many|TRBV4-1
TGCGCCAGCAGCTCCGTCGTAACCGGGCAGTTCTTC
CASSSVVTGQFF
>TRBD2|TRBJ2-1|many|TRBV29-1
TGCAGCGTTGAGGGAGGGGCGACCTACAATGAGCAGTTCTTC
CSVEGGATYNEQFF
>NA|TRBJ2-7|NA|TRBV5-1
TGCGCCAGCAGCCTCGACTCCCCCTACGAGCAGTACTTC
CASSLDSPYEQYF
>NA|TRBJ1-2|NA|TRBV4-3
TGCGCCAGCAGCCAACAGATAAACTATGGCTACACCTTC
CASSQQINYGYTF
>TRBD1|TRBJ1-2|few|TRBV7-8
TGTGCCAGCAGCTTAGAGACAGGGTATTTCCCCTATGGCTACACCTTC
CASSLETGYFPYGYTF
>NA|TRBJ2-2|NA|TRBV10-3
TGTGCCATCAGTGAGGCAGGACGTACGAAGCGGGCCGGGGAGCTGTTTTTT
CAISEAGRTKRAGELFF
>NA|TRBJ2-1|many|TRBV21-1
TGTGCCAGCGTCCCGACGGGGGCGGGGGAGCAGTTCTTC
CASVPTGAGEQFF
>TRBD2|TRBJ2-1|many|TRBV3-1
TGTGCCAGCAGCCAAGAGTCTAGCGGGGGGGACGGGTACAATGAGCAGTTCTTC
CASSQESSGGDGYNEQFF
>TRBD2|TRBJ2-1|many|TRBV9
TGTGCCAGCAGCGTAGTGGCGGGGGGCCCCATCCATGAGCAGTTCTTC
CASSVVAGGPIHEQFF
>TRBD2|TRBJ2-2|NA|TRBV20-1
TGCTGTGCTAGAGATTCTAGCGGGAGTCCCACCGGGGAGCTGTTTTTT
CCARDSSGSPTGELFF
>NA|TRBJ2-2|many|TRBV12-3/TRBV12-4
TGTGCCAGCAGTTCCGTTTCTGGGACCGGGGAGCTGTTTTTT
CASSSVSGTGELFF
>NA|TRBJ2-5|many|TRBV4-3
TGCGCCAGCAGCCAAGGTGCTTGGGAGACCCAGTACTTC
CASSQGAWETQYF
>NA|TRBJ2-7|many|TRBV20-1
TGCAGTGCTAGAGAGGCCGACCTTTACGAGCAGTACTTC
CSAREADLYEQYF